This entry concerns a single TCR beta chain. Its antigen is not identified. Germline-derived CDR1 and CDR2 are SGHRS and YFSETQ. CDR3 length: 14 amino acids. V shed 3 bases, J shed 5 bases, and the junction held 4 bases outside the gene matches. Researchers ran the PCR with 60 Vbeta and 13 Jbeta primers. In the source study's methods: Around 10 million shared chains were among tens of millions of unique TCR beta chains counted in a later analysis. TCRdb's table, derived via immunoSEQ multiplex PCR, lists solely in-frame clones and lacks some. The V and J calls and the clone size are those of that table, but D and trimming were determined from the DNA. This sample has about 150,000 clones, with about 82% found just once. This sample was included in a study of cytomegalovirus exposure and HLA in healthy donors. General study results and limits: The authors reported that TCR beta sequences could predict HLA-A and HLA-B alleles. These predictions were accurate for most subjects in the first cohort. After further analysis at a later stage, 16,951 TCR beta sequences were associated with HLA alleles at 0.05 false discovery rate.

The chain employs TRBV5-1 and TRBJ1-1; 10 bases map to TRBD1. The sequence was collected from a woman between 40 and 55 years old in good health and CMV-seropositive. Source material: PBMCs. The CDR3 sequence: CASSSGTGVTEAFF. The DNA of the CDR3 is TGCGCCAGCAGCTCCGGGACAGGGGTAACTGAAGCTTTCTTT.